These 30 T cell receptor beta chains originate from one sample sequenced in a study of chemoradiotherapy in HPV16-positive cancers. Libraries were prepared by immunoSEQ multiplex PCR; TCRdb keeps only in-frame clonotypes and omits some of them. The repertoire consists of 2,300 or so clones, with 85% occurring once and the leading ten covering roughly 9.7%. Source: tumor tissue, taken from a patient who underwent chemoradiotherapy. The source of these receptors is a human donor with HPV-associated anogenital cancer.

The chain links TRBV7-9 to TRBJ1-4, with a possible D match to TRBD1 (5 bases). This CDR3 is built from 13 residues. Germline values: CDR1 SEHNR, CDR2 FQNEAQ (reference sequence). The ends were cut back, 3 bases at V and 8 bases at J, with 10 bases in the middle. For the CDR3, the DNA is TGTGCCAGCAGCTTGGGGGTCGGCGAAAAACTGTTTTTT. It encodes CASSLGVGEKLFF.

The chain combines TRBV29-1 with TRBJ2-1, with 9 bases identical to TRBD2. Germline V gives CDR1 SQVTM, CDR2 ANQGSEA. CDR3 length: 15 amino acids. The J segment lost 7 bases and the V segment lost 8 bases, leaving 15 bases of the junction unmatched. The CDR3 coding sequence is TGCAGCTTGCGAACGGCGGGAGGGCCTGGAAATGAGCAGTTCTTC. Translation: CSLRTAGGPGNEQFF.

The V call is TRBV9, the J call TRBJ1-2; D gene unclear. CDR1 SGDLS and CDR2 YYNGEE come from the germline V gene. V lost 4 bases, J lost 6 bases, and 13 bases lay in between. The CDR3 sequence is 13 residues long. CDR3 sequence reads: CASSFISMDGYTF. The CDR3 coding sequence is TGTGCCAGCAGCTTCATATCCATGGATGGCTACACCTTC.

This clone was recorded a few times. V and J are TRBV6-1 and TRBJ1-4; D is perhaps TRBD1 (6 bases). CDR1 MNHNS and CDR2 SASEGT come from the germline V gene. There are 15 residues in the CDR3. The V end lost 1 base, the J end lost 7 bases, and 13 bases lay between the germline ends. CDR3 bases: TGTGCCAGCAGTGAAGGAGGGGGGCATGGTGAAAAACTGTTTTTT. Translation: CASSEGGGHGEKLFF.

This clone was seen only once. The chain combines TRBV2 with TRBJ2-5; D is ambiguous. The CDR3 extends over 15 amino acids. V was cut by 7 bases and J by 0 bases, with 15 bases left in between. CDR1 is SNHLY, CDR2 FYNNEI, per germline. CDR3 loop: CASTQTMADQETQYF. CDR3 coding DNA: TGTGCCAGCACACAAACTATGGCAGACCAAGAGACCCAGTACTTC.

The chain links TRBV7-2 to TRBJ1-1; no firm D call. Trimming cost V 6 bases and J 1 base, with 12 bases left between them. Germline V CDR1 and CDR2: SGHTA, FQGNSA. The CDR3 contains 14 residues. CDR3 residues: CASRYRAANTEAFF. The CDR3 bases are TGTGCCAGCAGGTATCGGGCAGCGAACACTGAAGCTTTCTTT.

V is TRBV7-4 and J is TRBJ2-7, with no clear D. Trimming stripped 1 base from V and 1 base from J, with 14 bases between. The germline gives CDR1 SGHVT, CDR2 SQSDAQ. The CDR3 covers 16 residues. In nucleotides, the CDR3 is TGTGCCAGCAGCTTAGTTGGGCTAGAATCTTCCTACGAGCAGTACTTC. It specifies CASSLVGLESSYEQYF.

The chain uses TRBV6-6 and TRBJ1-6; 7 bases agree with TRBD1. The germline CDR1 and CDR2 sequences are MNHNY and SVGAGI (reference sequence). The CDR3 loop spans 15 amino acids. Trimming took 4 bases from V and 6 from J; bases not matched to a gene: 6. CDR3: CASSSRDSGNSPLHF. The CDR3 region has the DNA TGTGCCAGCAGTTCCCGGGACAGTGGTAATTCACCCCTCCACTTT.

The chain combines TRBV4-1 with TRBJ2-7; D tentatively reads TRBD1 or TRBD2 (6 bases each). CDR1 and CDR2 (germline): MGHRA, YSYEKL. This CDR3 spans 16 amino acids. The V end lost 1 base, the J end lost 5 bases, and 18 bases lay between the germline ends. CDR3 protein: CASSQGGATGANEQYF. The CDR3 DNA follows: TGCGCCAGCAGCCAAGGAGGGGCGACGGGGGCGAACGAGCAGTACTTC.

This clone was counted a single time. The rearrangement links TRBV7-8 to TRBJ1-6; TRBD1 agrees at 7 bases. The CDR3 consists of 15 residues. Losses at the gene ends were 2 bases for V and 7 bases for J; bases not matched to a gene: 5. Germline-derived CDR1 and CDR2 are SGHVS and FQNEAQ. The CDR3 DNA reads TGTGCCAGCAGCTTACGAGGGGGCCGCAATTCACCCCTCCACTTT. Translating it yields CASSLRGGRNSPLHF.

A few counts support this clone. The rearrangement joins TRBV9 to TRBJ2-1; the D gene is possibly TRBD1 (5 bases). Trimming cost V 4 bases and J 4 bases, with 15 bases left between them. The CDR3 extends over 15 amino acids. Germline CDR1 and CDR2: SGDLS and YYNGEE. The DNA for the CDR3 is TGTGCCAGCAGCCGTAAAGACAACAGGTACAATGAGCAGTTCTTC. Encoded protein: CASSRKDNRYNEQFF.

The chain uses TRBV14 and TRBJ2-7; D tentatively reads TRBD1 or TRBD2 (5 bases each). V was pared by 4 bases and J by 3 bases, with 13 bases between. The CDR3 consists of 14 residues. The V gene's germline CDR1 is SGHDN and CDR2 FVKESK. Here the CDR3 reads CASSLGGGFYEQYF. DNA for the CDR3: TGTGCCAGCAGCCTCGGTGGGGGATTCTACGAGCAGTACTTC.

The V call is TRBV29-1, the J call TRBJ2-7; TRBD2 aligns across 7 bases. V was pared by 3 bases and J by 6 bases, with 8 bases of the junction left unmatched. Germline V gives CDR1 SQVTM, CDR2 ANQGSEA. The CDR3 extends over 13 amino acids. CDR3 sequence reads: CSVDGGGGTEQYF. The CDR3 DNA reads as TGCAGCGTTGACGGTGGGGGAGGGACCGAGCAGTACTTC.

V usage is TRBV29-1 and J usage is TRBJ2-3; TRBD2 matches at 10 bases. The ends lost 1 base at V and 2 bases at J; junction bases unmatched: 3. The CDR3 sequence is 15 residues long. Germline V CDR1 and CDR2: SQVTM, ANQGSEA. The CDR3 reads CSVEGTSGDTDTQYF. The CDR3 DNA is TGCAGCGTTGAAGGGACTAGCGGAGACACAGATACGCAGTATTTT.

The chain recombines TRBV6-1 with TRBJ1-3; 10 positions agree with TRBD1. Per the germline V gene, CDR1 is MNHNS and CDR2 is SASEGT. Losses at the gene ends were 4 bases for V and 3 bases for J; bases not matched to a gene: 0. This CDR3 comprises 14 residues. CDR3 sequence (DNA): TGTGCCAGCAGTGGGACAGGGGGTGGAAACACCATATATTTT. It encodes CASSGTGGGNTIYF.

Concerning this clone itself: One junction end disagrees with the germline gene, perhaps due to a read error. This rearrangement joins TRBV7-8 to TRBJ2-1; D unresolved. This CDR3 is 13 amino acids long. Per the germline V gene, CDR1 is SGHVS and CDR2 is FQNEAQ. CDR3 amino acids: CVSSLNSYNEQFF. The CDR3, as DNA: TGTGTCAGCAGCTTAAACAGCTACAATGAGCAGTTCTTC.

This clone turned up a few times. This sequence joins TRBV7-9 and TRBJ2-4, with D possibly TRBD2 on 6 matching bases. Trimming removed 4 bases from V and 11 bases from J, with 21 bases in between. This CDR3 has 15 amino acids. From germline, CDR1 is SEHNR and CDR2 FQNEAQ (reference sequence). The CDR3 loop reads CASSSSGLPRLVQYF. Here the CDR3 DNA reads TGTGCCAGCAGCTCCTCGGGACTCCCGAGATTAGTTCAGTACTTC.

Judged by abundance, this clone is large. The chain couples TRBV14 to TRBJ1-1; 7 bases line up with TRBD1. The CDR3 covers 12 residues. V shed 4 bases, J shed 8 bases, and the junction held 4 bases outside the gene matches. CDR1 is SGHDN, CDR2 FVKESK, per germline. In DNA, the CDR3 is TGTGCCAGCAGCCGGGACAGAAAAGAAGCTTTCTTT. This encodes CASSRDRKEAFF. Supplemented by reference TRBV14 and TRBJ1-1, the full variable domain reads EAGVTQFPSHSVIEKGQTVTLRCDPISGHDNLYWYRRVMGKEIKFLLHFVKESKQDESGMPNNRFLAERTGGTYSTLKVQPAELEDSGVYFCASSRDRKEAFFGQGTRLTVV.

CDR3 bases: TGTGCCAGCAGCCAAGGTAGACACACAGATACGCAGTATTTT. Amino acids: CASSQGRHTDTQYF. The V gene is TRBV14, the J gene TRBJ2-3; no clear D gene. CDR1 SGHDN and CDR2 FVKESK come from the germline V gene. The CDR3 is 14 residues long. The V gene lost 1 base and the J gene lost 2 bases, with 7 bases spanning the gap.

CDR3 coding DNA: TGTGCCAGCAGCTCCCTCCCTGTAATGGATTCGAACACTGAAGCTTTCTTT. It is translated as CASSSLPVMDSNTEAFF. The V call is TRBV7-9, the J call TRBJ1-1; D uncertain. This CDR3 has 17 amino acids. V lost 4 bases, J lost 1 base, and 19 bases lay in between. Germline lookup yields CDR1 SEHNR and CDR2 FQNEAQ (reference sequence).

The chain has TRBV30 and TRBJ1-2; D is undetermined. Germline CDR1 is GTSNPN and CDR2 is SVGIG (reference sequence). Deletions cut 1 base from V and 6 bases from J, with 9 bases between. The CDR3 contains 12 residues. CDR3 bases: TGTGCCTGGAGTGCAGTCCGAGATGGCTACACCTTC. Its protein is CAWSAVRDGYTF.

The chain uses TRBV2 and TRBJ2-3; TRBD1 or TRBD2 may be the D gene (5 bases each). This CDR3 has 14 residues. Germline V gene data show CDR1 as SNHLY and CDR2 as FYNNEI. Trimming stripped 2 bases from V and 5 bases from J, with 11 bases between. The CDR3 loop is CASSEQQDLDTQYF. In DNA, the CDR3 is TGTGCCAGCAGTGAACAACAGGACTTAGATACGCAGTATTTT.

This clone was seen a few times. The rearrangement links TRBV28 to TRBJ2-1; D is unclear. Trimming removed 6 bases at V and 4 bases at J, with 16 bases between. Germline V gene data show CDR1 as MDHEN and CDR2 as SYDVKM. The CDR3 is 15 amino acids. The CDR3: CASSPAARRYNEQFF. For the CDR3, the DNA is TGTGCCAGCAGCCCCGCGGCCAGGCGATACAATGAGCAGTTCTTC.

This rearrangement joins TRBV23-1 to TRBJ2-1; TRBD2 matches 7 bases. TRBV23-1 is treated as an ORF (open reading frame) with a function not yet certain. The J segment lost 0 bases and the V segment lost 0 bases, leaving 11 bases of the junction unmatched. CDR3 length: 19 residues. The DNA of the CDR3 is TGCGCCAGCAGTCAATCGTTGAAAAGCGGGACGAGCTCCTACAATGAGCAGTTCTTC. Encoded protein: CASSQSLKSGTSSYNEQFF.

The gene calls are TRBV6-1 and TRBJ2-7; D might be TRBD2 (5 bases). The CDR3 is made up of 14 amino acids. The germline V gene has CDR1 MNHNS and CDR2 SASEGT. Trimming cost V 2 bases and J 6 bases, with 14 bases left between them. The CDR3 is CASSERWDRGEQYF. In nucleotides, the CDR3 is TGTGCCAGCAGTGAAAGGTGGGATCGGGGCGAGCAGTACTTC.

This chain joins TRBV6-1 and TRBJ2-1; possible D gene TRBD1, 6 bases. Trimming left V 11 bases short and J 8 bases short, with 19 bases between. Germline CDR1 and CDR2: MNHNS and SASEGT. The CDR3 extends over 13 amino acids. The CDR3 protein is CAALLKGVDEQFF. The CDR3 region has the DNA TGTGCCGCACTACTTAAGGGGGTTGATGAGCAGTTCTTC.

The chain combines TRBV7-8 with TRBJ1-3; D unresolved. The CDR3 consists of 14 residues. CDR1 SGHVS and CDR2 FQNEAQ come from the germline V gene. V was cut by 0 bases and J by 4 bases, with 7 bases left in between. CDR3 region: CASSLAGVGNTIYF. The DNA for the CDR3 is TGTGCCAGCAGCTTAGCCGGGGTCGGAAACACCATATATTTT.

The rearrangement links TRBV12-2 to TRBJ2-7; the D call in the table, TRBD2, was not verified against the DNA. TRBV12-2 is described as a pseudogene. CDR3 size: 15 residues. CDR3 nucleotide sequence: TGTGCAAGTCGCTTCCGGGACTGGGTGGACCACGAGCAGTACGTC. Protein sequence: CASRFRDWVDHEQYV.

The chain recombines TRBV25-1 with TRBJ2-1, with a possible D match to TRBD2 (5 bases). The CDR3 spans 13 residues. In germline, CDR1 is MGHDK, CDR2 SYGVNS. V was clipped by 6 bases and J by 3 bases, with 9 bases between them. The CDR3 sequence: CASRDRDYNEQFF. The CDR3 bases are TGTGCCAGCAGAGACCGGGACTACAATGAGCAGTTCTTC.

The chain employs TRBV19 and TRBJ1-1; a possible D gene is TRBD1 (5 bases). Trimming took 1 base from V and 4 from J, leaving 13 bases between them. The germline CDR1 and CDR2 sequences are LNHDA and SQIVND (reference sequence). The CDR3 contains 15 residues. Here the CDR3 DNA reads TGTGCCAGTAGTATAGGTCAGGGTTGGAGCACTGAAGCTTTCTTT. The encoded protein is CASSIGQGWSTEAFF. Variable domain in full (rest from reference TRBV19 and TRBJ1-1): DGGITQSPKYLFRKEGQNVTLSCEQNLNHDAMYWYRQDPGQGLRLIYYSQIVNDFQKGDIAEGYSVSREKKESFPLTVTSAQKNPTAFYLCASSIGQGWSTEAFFGQGTRLTVV.